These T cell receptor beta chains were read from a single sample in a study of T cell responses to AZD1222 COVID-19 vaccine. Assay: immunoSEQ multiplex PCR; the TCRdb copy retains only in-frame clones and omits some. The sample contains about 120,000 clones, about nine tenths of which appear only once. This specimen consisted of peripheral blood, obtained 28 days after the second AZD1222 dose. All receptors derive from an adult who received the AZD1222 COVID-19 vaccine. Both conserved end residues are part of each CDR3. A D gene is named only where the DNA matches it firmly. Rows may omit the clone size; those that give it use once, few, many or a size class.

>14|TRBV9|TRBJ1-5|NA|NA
CASGGRNSNQPQHF
TGTGCCAGCGGGGGCAGGAATAGCAATCAGCCCCAGCATTTT
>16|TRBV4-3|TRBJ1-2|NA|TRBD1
CASSQTGTGASYGYTF
TGCGCCAGCAGCCAGACCGGGACAGGGGCCTCCTATGGCTACACCTTC
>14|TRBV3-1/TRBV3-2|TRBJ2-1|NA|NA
CASSHLYRENEQFF
TGTGCCAGCAGCCATTTGTACCGGGAGAATGAGCAGTTCTTC
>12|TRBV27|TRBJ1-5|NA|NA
CASSQRNQPQHF
TGTGCCAGCAGCCAGAGAAATCAGCCCCAGCATTTT
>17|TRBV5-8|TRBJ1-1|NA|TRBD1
CASSVRTGVIMNTEAFF
TGTGCCAGCAGCGTCAGGACAGGAGTTATTATGAACACTGAAGCTTTCTTT
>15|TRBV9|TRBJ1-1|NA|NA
CASSVNPDRTIKAFF
TGTGCCAGCAGCGTTAACCCCGACAGGACAATCAAAGCTTTCTTT
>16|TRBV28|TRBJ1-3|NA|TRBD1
CASRTLGTARGNTIYF
TGTGCCAGCAGAACCCTCGGGACAGCCCGTGGAAACACCATATATTTT
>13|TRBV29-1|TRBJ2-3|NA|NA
CSVAGQGLDTQYF
TGCAGCGTTGCTGGCCAGGGTCTCGATACGCAGTATTTT
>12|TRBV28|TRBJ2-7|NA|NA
CASSKDLREQYF
TGTGCCAGCAGTAAAGACCTCAGGGAGCAGTACTTC
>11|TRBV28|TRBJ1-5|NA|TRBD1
CASSWDRAQHF
TGTGCCAGCAGTTGGGACAGGGCCCAGCATTTT
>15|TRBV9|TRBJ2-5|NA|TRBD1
CASSVGYRGEETQYF
TGTGCCAGCAGCGTAGGCTACAGGGGGGAAGAGACCCAGTACTTC
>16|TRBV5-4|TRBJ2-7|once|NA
CASSLVPDTRSYEQYF
TGTGCCAGCAGCTTGGTACCAGATACTAGATCCTACGAGCAGTACTTC
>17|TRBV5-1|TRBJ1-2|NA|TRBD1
CASSLEAGTGGRSRYTF
TGCGCCAGCAGCTTGGAAGCCGGGACAGGGGGAAGAAGTCGCTACACCTTC
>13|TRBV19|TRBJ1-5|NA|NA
CASSAMRQQPQHF
TGTGCCAGTAGTGCCATGAGGCAACAGCCCCAGCATTTT
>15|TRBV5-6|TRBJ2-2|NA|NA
CASSFGQGVTGELFF
TGTGCCAGCAGCTTTGGTCAGGGCGTCACCGGGGAGCTGTTTTTT
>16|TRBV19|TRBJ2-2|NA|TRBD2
CASSIDLAGVTGELFF
TGTGCCAGTAGTATAGATCTGGCGGGGGTGACCGGGGAGCTGTTTTTT
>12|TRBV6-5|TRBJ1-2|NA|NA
CASSYSNYGYTF
TGTGCCAGCAGTTACTCAAACTATGGCTACACCTTC
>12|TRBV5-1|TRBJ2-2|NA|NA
CASSFHAGELFF
TGCGCCAGCAGCTTCCACGCCGGGGAGCTGTTTTTT
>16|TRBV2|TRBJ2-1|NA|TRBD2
CASSGGLAGSGNEQFF
TGTGCCAGCAGCGGGGGACTAGCGGGGTCGGGGAATGAGCAGTTCTTC
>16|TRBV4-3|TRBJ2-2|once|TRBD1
CASSQEWDSYTGELFF
TGCGCCAGCAGCCAAGAGTGGGACAGCTACACCGGGGAGCTGTTTTTT
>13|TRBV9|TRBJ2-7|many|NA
CASSPRGRNEQYF
TGTGCCAGCAGCCCACGGGGCAGGAACGAGCAGTACTTC
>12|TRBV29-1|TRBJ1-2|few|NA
CSVEGQSVGYTF
TGCAGCGTCGAAGGACAGTCGGTTGGCTACACCTTC
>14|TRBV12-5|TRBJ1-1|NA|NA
CASGPPDRNTEAFF
TGTGCTAGTGGTCCTCCCGACAGGAACACTGAAGCTTTCTTT
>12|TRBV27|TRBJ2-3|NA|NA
CASTRGFGTQYF
TGTGCCAGCACCCGAGGGTTCGGAACGCAGTATTTT
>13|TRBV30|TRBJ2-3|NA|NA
CAWRSPSTDTQYF
TGTGCCTGGAGAAGCCCCAGCACAGATACGCAGTATTTT
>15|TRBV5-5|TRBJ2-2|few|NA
CASSLGRTNTGELFF
TGTGCCAGCAGCCTTGGGCGTACTAACACCGGGGAGCTGTTTTTT
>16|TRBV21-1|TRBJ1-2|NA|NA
CASSVGGAGGVYGYTF
TGTGCCAGCAGCGTGGGGGGAGCAGGGGGCGTCTACGGCTACACCTTC
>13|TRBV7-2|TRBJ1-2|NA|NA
CASSQDRDRGYTF
TGTGCCAGCAGCCAAGATCGAGATCGGGGCTACACCTTC
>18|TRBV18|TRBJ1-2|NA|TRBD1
CASSPRVDRGARRDGYTF
TGTGCCAGCTCACCAAGGGTCGACAGGGGAGCCCGTCGGGATGGCTACACCTTC
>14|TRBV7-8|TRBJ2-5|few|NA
CASSLGTVQETQYF
TGTGCCAGCAGCCTCGGGACGGTACAAGAGACCCAGTACTTC
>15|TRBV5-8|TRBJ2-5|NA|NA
CASNPLGQGGETQYF
TGTGCCAGCAACCCATTAGGCCAGGGTGGGGAGACCCAGTACTTC
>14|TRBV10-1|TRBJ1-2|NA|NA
CASRGGREVYGYTF
TGCGCCAGCAGGGGGGGCCGCGAGGTCTATGGCTACACCTTC
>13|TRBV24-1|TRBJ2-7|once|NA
CATSDLEGYEQYF
TGTGCCACCAGTGATTTGGAGGGCTACGAGCAGTACTTC
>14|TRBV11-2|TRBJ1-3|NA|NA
CASKIPVEGNTIYF
TGTGCCAGCAAGATCCCTGTAGAAGGAAACACCATATATTTT
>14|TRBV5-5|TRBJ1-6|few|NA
CASSLGGGNSPLHF
TGTGCCAGCAGCTTGGGAGGGGGGAATTCACCCCTCCACTTT
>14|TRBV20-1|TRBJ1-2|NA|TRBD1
CSASPSGQNYGYTF
TGCAGTGCTAGTCCCTCGGGACAGAATTATGGCTACACCTTC
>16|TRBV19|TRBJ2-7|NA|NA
CASSTYHRVATYEQYF
TGTGCCAGTAGTACGTACCACAGGGTAGCTACCTACGAGCAGTACTTC
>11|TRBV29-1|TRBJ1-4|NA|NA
CSVAGNEKLFF
TGCAGCGTTGCGGGGAATGAAAAACTGTTTTTT
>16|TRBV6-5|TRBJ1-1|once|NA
CASSYFPGQLNTEAFF
TGTGCCAGCAGTTATTTCCCGGGACAACTGAACACTGAAGCTTTCTTT
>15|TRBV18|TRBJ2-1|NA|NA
CASSKSQGRDNEQFF
TGTGCCAGCTCTAAAAGCCAGGGGCGAGATAATGAGCAGTTCTTC
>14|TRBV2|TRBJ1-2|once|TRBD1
CASRDPGQNYGYTF
TGTGCCAGCCGAGACCCGGGACAGAACTATGGCTACACCTTC
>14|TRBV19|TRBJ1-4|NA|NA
CASSISSANEKLFF
TGTGCCAGTAGTATCTCGTCAGCTAATGAAAAACTGTTTTTT
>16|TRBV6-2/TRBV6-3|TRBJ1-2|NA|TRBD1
CASSLGTGYIYYGYTF
TGTGCCAGCAGCCTCGGGACAGGTTATATTTACTATGGCTACACCTTC
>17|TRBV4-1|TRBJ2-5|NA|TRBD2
CASSPGSSGGTQETQYF
TGCGCCAGCAGCCCCGGCTCTAGCGGGGGAACGCAAGAGACCCAGTACTTC
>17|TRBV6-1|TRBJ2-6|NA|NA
CASSEAWLFSGANVLTF
TGTGCCAGCAGTGAAGCGTGGCTATTCTCTGGGGCCAACGTCCTGACTTTC
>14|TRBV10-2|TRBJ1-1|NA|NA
CASTTQGVVTEAFF
TGCGCCAGCACCACACAGGGAGTCGTCACTGAAGCTTTCTTT
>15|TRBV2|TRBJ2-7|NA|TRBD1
CASSEDRSRSYEQYF
TGTGCCAGCAGTGAGGACAGGTCTCGCTCCTACGAGCAGTACTTC
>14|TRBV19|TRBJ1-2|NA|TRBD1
CASRVQGTYYGYTF
TGTGCCAGTAGGGTACAGGGGACTTACTATGGCTACACCTTC
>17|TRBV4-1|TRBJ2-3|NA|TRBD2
CASSQENRAGGTDTQYF
TGCGCCAGCAGCCAAGAGAACCGGGCGGGGGGCACAGATACGCAGTATTTT
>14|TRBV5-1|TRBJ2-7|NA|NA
CASSLAGPPAKQYF
TGCGCCAGCAGCTTGGCCGGCCCGCCCGCGAAGCAGTACTTC
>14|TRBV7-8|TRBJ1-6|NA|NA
CASSLAGANSPLHF
TGTGCCAGCAGCTTAGCAGGGGCCAATTCACCCCTCCACTTT
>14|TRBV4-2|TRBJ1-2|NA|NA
CASSQHSHNYGYTF
TGTGCCAGCAGCCAACACTCTCACAACTATGGCTACACCTTC
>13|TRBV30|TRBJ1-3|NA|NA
CAWMMGTGNTIYF
TGTGCCTGGATGATGGGCACTGGAAACACCATATATTTT